These 16 T cell receptor beta chains share one sample of origin, sequenced in a study of cytomegalovirus exposure and HLA in healthy donors. A multiplex PCR was run with 60 Vbeta primers and 13 Jbeta primers. The data were produced by immunoSEQ multiplex PCR, yet TCRdb's version contains in-frame clones alone and is incomplete. The repertoire consists of fewer than 150,000 clones, with 80% occurring once and the leading ten covering almost 7%. The sequencing sample was made of PBMCs. Receptors were obtained from a middle-aged man in good health and CMV-seropositive.

The chain combines TRBV18 with TRBJ2-7, with 9 bases identical to TRBD2. The CDR3 is made up of 18 amino acids. After removal of 1 base from V and 3 bases from J, the junction contained 13 bases not matched to a gene. Germline-derived CDR1 and CDR2 are KGHSH and LQKENI. The chain's CDR3 is CASSPLPPPSGIDYEQYF. The CDR3 nucleotides read TGTGCCAGCTCACCACTCCCACCCCCTAGCGGGATAGACTACGAGCAGTACTTC. Filled out from reference TRBV18 and TRBJ2-7, the complete variable domain reads NAGVMQNPRHLVRRRGQEARLRCSPMKGHSHVYWYRQLPEEGLKFMVYLQKENIIDESGMPKERFSAEFPKEGPSILRIQQVVRGDSAAYFCASSPLPPPSGIDYEQYFGPGTRLTVT.

This chain links TRBV19 with TRBJ2-4; no reliable D call. This CDR3 comprises 15 residues. V lost 3 bases and J 1 base, leaving 10 bases between the germline ends. CDR1 and CDR2 from the germline V gene are LNHDA and SQIVND (reference sequence). The CDR3 DNA reads as TGTGCCAGTAGTATTCTCGGGTCGGCCAAAAACATTCAGTACTTC. Protein sequence: CASSILGSAKNIQYF.

The J gene is TRBJ2-7, the V gene TRBV28, with D perhaps TRBD1 (6 bases). Germline CDR1 and CDR2: MDHEN and SYDVKM. V gave up 3 bases and J gave up 2 bases, with 14 bases separating them. This CDR3 has 15 residues. Here the CDR3 reads CASSFPPGQTYEQYF. CDR3 sequence (DNA): TGTGCCAGCAGTTTCCCGCCGGGACAAACCTACGAGCAGTACTTC.

This chain links TRBV6-6 with TRBJ1-1; D gene ambiguous. CDR3 length: 13 residues. V dropped 7 bases and J dropped 1 base, with 10 bases sitting between them. Germline values: CDR1 MNHNY, CDR2 SVGAGI (reference sequence). Written as DNA, the CDR3 is TGTGCCAGCACTGTCACTCGGAACACTGAAGCTTTCTTT. It codes for CASTVTRNTEAFF.

V is TRBV29-1 and J is TRBJ2-3; a weak D match, TRBD1 (5 bases). The CDR3 sequence is 15 residues long. Trimming removed 1 base at V and 6 bases at J, with 17 bases between. Germline V gene data show CDR1 as SQVTM and CDR2 as ANQGSEA. CDR3 coding DNA: TGCAGCGTTGAAGTAGACAGACCACCGTGGGATACGCAGTATTTT. It translates to CSVEVDRPPWDTQYF.

The chain couples TRBV5-4 to TRBJ2-7; 7 bases match TRBD1. The CDR3 runs 15 residues. Germline CDR1 and CDR2: SGHNT and YYREEE (reference sequence). With V trimmed by 4 bases and J by 2 bases, 9 bases remained unmatched. In DNA, the CDR3 is TGTGCCAGCAGCAAAGACAGGGCAGGGGCCTACGAGCAGTACTTC. Its protein product is CASSKDRAGAYEQYF.

The chain has TRBV19 and TRBJ2-1, with 11 bases aligning to TRBD2. After removal of 2 bases from V and 7 bases from J, the junction contained 16 bases not matched to a gene. Per germline, CDR1 LNHDA and CDR2 SQIVND (reference sequence). The CDR3 is 19 amino acids. The CDR3 reads CASSIRVLAGEFLYNEQFF. CDR3 bases: TGTGCCAGTAGTATAAGGGTACTAGCGGGAGAATTCTTGTATAATGAGCAGTTCTTC. The complete variable domain, with remaining parts taken from reference TRBV19 and TRBJ2-1, reads DGGITQSPKYLFRKEGQNVTLSCEQNLNHDAMYWYRQDPGQGLRLIYYSQIVNDFQKGDIAEGYSVSREKKESFPLTVTSAQKNPTAFYLCASSIRVLAGEFLYNEQFFGPGTRLTVL.

This clone was detected only a few times. This rearrangement joins TRBV19 to TRBJ2-1; TRBD2 agrees at 7 bases. The CDR3 covers 15 residues. Looked up from germline, CDR1 is LNHDA and CDR2 is SQIVND (reference sequence). J was trimmed by 7 bases and V by 5 bases; bases with no gene match: 11. CDR3 nucleotides: TGTGCCAGTAGTCTCCTCGGCCGGGGAGGGAATGAGCAGTTCTTC. This translates into CASSLLGRGGNEQFF.

The chain employs TRBV19 and TRBJ1-2; 9 bases are a match to TRBD1. This CDR3 has 14 amino acids. CDR1 is LNHDA, CDR2 SQIVND, per germline (reference sequence). With V trimmed by 7 bases and J by 2 bases, 5 bases remained unmatched. The CDR3 protein is CASIPQGANYGYTF. Written as DNA, the CDR3 is TGTGCCAGTATACCACAGGGGGCGAACTATGGCTACACCTTC.

The V gene is TRBV4-1, the J gene TRBJ2-7; 9 nucleotides line up with TRBD1. CDR1 is MGHRA and CDR2 is YSYEKL in the germline V gene. This CDR3 has 15 residues. After removal of 4 bases from V and 7 bases from J, the junction contained 11 bases not matched to a gene. CDR3 nucleotide sequence: TGCGCCAGCAGCCTTTACCCCGGACAGGGGAGGGAGCAGTACTTC. It is translated as CASSLYPGQGREQYF.

J is TRBJ2-7 and V is TRBV5-6, with TRBD2 matching over 7 bases. The germline gives CDR1 SGHDT, CDR2 YYEEEE. The CDR3 has 15 residues. V trimming: 0 bases; J trimming: 7 bases; junction bases outside the gene matches: 10. Written as DNA, the CDR3 is TGTGCCAGCAGCTTGGCCGGTACCCTGCGGGAGGAGCAGTACTTC. It translates to CASSLAGTLREEQYF.

This chain joins TRBV7-2 and TRBJ1-2, with D uncertain. There are 11 residues in the CDR3. The germline V gene encodes CDR1 SGHTA and CDR2 FQGNSA. Trimming stripped 3 bases from V and 8 bases from J, with 7 bases between. In nucleotides, the CDR3 is TGTGCCAGCAGCTTTTCGGTCGGCTACACCTTC. The encoded protein is CASSFSVGYTF.

The chain employs TRBV7-9 and TRBJ2-7; possibly TRBD1 for D (6 bases). V was pared by 3 bases and J by 3 bases, with 6 bases between. Germline V CDR1 and CDR2: SEHNR, FQNEAQ (reference sequence). This CDR3 comprises 12 residues. The CDR3 sequence is CASSLTGYEQYF. The CDR3 DNA sequence: TGTGCCAGCAGCTTGACAGGCTACGAGCAGTACTTC.

This clone was detected once. An end of the junction differs from the germline gene, which may be a read error. The chain combines TRBV6-1 with TRBJ1-6; unclear D gene. Germline CDR1 reads MNHNS; CDR2 reads SASEGT. The CDR3 totals 17 residues. CDR3 region: CASREGPWSSYNSPLHF. CDR3 nucleotides: TGTGCCAGCAGGGAAGGTCCTTGGAGCTCCTATAATTCACCCCTCCACTTT.

The CDR3 DNA follows: TGTGCCAGTACCTCGCGGGTGACTAACTATGGCTACACCTTC. Translation gives CASTSRVTNYGYTF. V is TRBV19 and J is TRBJ1-2; D is unresolved. This CDR3 contains 14 residues. Germline CDR1 is LNHDA and CDR2 is SQIVND (reference sequence). V was trimmed by 7 bases and J by 0 bases, leaving 12 bases between them.

The V gene is TRBV7-8, the J gene TRBJ1-6; TRBD1 matches 7 bases. The V segment lost 4 bases and the J segment 14 bases; nucleotides outside the gene matches: 14. The CDR3 loop spans 15 amino acids. Germline assignment: CDR1 SGHVS and CDR2 FQNEAQ. The CDR3: CASSSQGYGQFTLHF. DNA for the CDR3: TGTGCCAGCAGCTCACAGGGGTATGGGCAATTCACCCTCCACTTT.